This entry concerns a single T cell receptor (beta chain). Preparation of the TCRbeta library involved a method that used unique molecular identifiers. Each CDR3 protein is one row after TCRdb ran MiXCR on the PCR reads. The data hold some 180,000 distinct CDR3 sequences, with approximately 7% observed a single time. These data are taken from a study of T-cell reconstitution after alpha-beta-depleted transplantation in children. With 5 bases clipped from V and 4 bases from J, the junction kept 16 bases outside the gene matches. The CDR3 is 18 residues long. CDR1 and CDR2 (germline): SGHVS, FQNEAQ. The source material was PBMCs, sampled before TCRalphabeta/CD19-depleted stem cell transplant. This sequence joins TRBV7-8 and TRBJ2-1; 8 bases match TRBD1. This TCR was sampled from a boy between 2 and 10 years old with acute lymphoblastic leukemia, due to receive a stem cell transplant. The CDR3 region is CASSLSTLPGQVYNEQFF. The CDR3, as DNA: TGTGCCAGCAGCCTTTCTACATTACCGGGACAGGTTTACAATGAGCAGTTCTTC.